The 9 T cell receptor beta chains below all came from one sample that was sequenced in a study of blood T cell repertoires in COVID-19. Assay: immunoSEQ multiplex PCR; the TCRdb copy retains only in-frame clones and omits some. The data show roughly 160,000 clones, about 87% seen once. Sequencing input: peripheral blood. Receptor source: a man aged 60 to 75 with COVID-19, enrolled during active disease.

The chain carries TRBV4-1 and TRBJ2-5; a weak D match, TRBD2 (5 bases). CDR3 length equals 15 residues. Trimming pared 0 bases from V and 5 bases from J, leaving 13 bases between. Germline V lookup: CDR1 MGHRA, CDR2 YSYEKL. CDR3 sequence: CASSQEEQRRETQYF. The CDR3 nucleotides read TGCGCCAGCAGCCAAGAGGAACAGCGGAGGGAGACCCAGTACTTC.

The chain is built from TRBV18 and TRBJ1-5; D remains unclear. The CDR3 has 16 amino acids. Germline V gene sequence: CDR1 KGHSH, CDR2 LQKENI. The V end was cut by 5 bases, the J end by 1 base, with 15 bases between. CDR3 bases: TGTGCCAGCTCAGCGCAACGGGGAGGGAGCAATCAGCCCCAGCATTTT. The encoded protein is CASSAQRGGSNQPQHF.

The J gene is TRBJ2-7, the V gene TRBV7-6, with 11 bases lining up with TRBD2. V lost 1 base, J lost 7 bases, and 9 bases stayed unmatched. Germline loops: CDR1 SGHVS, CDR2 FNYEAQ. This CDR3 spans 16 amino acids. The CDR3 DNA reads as TGTGCCAGCAGCTTAGTCTTAGCGGGAGGGGTTCAAGAGCAGTACTTC. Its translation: CASSLVLAGGVQEQYF. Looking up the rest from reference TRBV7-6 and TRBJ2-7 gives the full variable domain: GAGVSQSPRYKVTKRGQDVALRCDPISGHVSLYWYRQALGQGPEFLTYFNYEAQQDKSGLPNDRFSAERPEGSISTLTIQRTEQRDSAMYRCASSLVLAGGVQEQYFGPGTRLTVT.

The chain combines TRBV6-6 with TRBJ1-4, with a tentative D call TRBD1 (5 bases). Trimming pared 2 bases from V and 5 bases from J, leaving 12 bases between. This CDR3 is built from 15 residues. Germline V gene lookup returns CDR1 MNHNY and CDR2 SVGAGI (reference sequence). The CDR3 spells CASSYPGVSNEKLFF. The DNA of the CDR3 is TGTGCCAGCAGTTACCCGGGGGTTTCAAATGAAAAACTGTTTTTT.

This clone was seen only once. In DNA form, the CDR3 reads TGTGCCAGCAGTTACTCCCGTAGCTCCTACAATGAGCAGTTCTTC. Protein sequence: CASSYSRSSYNEQFF. The J gene is TRBJ2-1, the V gene TRBV6-5; D unclear. Per the germline V gene, CDR1 is MNHEY and CDR2 is SVGAGI. The V gene lost 0 bases and the J gene lost 0 bases, with 6 bases spanning the gap. This CDR3 is built from 15 residues.

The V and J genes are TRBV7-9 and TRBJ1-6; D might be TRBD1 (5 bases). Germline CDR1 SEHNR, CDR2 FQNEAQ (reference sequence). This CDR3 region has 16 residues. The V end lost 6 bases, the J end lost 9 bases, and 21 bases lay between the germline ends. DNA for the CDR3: TGTGCCAGCAGTGATACGAGCCCCGACGGGGGTTCACCCCTCCACTTT. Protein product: CASSDTSPDGGSPLHF.

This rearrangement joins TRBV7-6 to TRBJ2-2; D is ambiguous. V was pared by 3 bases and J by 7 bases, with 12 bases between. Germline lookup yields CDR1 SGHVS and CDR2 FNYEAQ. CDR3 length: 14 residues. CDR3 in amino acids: CASSFGQVLGELFF. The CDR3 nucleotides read TGTGCCAGCAGCTTTGGTCAGGTCCTCGGGGAGCTGTTTTTT.

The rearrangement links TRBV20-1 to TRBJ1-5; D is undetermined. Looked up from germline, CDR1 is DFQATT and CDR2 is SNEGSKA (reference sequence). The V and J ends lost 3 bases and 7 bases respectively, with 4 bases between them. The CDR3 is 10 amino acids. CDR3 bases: TGCAGTGCTAGGCGCCAGCCCCAGCATTTT. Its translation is CSARRQPQHF.

The CDR3 reads CASSRVANEKLFF. CDR3 coding DNA: TGTGCCAGCAGCAGGGTAGCTAATGAAAAACTGTTTTTT. This chain links TRBV6-5 with TRBJ1-4, with D tentatively TRBD1 (5 bases). V lost 6 bases and J lost 3, with 8 bases in between. This CDR3 is built from 13 residues. Germline V gives CDR1 MNHEY, CDR2 SVGAGI.